The TCR beta chain described here comes from a study of radiotherapy plus CTLA-4 blockade in lung cancer. Broader study findings: Best predicting response, reportedly, were early blood T cell clone dynamics, with interferon-beta.

The CDR3 is 13 amino acids. Germline CDR1 SSHAT, CDR2 FNYEAQ (reference sequence). Assay: immunoSEQ multiplex PCR; the TCRdb copy retains only in-frame clones and omits some. The sample carries around 120,000 clones, 78% recorded once. About this clone itself: Its antigen is not known. A read error may account for a junction end that differs from germline.

This TCR came from a human donor with non-small cell lung cancer who had a partial response to radiotherapy plus ipilimumab. V and J are TRBV7-7 and TRBJ2-1; D not resolved. The input for sequencing was peripheral blood, taken from a patient treated with radiotherapy plus ipilimumab. CDR3 sequence: CASSLSPGNEQFF. The CDR3 nucleotides read TGTGCTAGCAGCTTATCCCCCGGCAATGAGCAGTTCTTC.